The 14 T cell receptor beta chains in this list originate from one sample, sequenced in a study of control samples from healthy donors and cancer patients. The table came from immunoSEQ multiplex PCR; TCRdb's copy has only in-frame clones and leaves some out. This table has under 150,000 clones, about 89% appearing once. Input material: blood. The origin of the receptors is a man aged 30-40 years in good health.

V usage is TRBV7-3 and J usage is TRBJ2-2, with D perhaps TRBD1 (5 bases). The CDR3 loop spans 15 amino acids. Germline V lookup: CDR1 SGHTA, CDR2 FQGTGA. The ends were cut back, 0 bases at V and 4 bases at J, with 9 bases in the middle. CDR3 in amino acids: CASSLTRGSTGELFF. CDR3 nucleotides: TGTGCCAGCAGCTTAACTAGGGGTAGCACCGGGGAGCTGTTTTTT.

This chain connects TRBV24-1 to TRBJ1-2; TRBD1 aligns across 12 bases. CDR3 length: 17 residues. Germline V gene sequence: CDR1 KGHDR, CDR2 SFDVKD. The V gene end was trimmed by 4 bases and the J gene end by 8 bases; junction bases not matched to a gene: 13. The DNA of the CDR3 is TGTGCCACCAGTGACCGTTCCCCGGGACAGGGGGCGAAAGGCTACACCTTC. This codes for CATSDRSPGQGAKGYTF.

The CDR3 protein is CASSVRPSGVNEKLFF. The CDR3 DNA reads TGCGCCAGCAGCGTACGGCCGTCAGGAGTTAATGAAAAACTGTTTTTT. The gene calls are TRBV5-1 and TRBJ1-4; no clear D gene. V was trimmed by 4 bases and J by 4 bases, leaving 17 bases between them. Germline V gene lookup returns CDR1 SGHRS and CDR2 YFSETQ. The CDR3 has 16 amino acids.

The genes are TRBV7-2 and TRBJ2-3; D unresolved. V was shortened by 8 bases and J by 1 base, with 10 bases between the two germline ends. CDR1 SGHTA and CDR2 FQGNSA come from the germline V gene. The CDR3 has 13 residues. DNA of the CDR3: TGTGCCAGCTCCTGGCAGGGCACAGATACGCAGTATTTT. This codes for CASSWQGTDTQYF.

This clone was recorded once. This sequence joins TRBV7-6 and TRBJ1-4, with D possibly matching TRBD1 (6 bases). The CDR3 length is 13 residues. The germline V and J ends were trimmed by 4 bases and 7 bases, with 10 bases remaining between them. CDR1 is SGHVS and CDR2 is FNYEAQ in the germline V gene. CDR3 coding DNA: TGTGCCAGCAGCTCAGGGGCAGTTGAAAAACTGTTTTTT. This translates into CASSSGAVEKLFF. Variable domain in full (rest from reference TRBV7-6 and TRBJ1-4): GAGVSQSPRYKVTKRGQDVALRCDPISGHVSLYWYRQALGQGPEFLTYFNYEAQQDKSGLPNDRFSAERPEGSISTLTIQRTEQRDSAMYRCASSSGAVEKLFFGSGTQLSVL.

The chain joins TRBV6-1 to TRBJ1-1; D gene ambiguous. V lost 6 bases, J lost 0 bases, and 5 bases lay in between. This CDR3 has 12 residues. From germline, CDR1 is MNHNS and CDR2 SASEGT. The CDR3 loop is CASRNMNTEAFF. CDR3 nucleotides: TGTGCCAGCAGAAATATGAACACTGAAGCTTTCTTT.

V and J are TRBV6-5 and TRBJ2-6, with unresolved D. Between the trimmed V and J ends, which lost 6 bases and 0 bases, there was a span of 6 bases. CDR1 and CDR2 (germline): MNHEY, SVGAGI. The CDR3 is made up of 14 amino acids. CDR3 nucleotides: TGTGCCAGCAGAGCCTACTCTGGGGCCAACGTCCTGACTTTC. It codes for CASRAYSGANVLTF.

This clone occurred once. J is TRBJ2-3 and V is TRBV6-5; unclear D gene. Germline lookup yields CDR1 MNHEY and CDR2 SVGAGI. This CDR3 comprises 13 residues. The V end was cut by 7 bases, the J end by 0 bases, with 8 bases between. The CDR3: CASTEDSTDTQYF. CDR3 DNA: TGTGCCAGCACCGAGGACAGCACAGATACGCAGTATTTT.

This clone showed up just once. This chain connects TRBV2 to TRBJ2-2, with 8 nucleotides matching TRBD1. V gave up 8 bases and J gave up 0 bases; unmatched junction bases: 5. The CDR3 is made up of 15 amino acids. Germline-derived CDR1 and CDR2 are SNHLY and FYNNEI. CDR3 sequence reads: CASRKDRANTGELFF. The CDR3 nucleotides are TGTGCCAGCCGAAAGGACAGGGCGAACACCGGGGAGCTGTTTTTT.

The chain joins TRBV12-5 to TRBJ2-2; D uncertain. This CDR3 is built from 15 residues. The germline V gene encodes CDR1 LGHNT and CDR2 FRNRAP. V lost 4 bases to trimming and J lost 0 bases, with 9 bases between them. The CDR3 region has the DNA TGTGCTAGTGGTTCCCCAAGACCGAACACCGGGGAGCTGTTTTTT. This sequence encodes CASGSPRPNTGELFF.

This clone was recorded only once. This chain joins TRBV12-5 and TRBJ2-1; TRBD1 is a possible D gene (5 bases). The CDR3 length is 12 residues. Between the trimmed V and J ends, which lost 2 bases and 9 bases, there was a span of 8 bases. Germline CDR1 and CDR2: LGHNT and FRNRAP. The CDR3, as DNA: TGTGCTAGTGGTTTGTATAGGGGTGAGCAGTTCTTC. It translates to CASGLYRGEQFF. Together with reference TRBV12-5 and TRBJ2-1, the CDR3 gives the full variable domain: DARVTQTPRHKVTEMGQEVTMRCQPILGHNTVFWYRQTMMQGLELLAYFRNRAPLDDSGMPKDRFSAEMPDATLATLKIQPSEPRDSAVYFCASGLYRGEQFFGPGTRLTVL.

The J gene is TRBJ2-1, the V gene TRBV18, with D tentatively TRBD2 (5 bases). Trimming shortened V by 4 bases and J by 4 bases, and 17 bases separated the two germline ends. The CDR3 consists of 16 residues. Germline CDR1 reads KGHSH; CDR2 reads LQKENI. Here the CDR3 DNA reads TGTGCCAGCTCACAGTCTAGTCGACTAAGGTACAATGAGCAGTTCTTC. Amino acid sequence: CASSQSSRLRYNEQFF.

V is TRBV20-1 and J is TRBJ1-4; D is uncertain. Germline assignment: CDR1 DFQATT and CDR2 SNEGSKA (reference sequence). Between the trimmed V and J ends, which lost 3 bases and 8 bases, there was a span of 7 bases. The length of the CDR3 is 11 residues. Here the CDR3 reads CSASFDEKLFF. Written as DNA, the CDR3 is TGCAGTGCTAGCTTCGACGAAAAACTGTTTTTT.

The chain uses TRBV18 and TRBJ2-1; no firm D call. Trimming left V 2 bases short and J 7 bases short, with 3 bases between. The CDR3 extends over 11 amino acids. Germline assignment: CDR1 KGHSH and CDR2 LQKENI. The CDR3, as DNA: TGTGCCAGCTCACCAGGGAATGAGCAGTTCTTC. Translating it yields CASSPGNEQFF.